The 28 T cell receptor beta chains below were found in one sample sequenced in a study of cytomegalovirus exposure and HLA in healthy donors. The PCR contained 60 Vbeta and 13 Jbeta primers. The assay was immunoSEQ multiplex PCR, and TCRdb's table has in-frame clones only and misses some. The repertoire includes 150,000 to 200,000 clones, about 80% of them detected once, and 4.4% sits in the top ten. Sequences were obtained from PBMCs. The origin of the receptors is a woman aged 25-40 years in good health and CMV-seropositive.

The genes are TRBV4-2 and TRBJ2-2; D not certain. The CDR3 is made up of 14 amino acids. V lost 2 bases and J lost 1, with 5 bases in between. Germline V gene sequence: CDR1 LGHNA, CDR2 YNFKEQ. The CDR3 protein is CASSQLLNTGELFF. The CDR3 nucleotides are TGTGCCAGCAGCCAATTATTGAACACCGGGGAGCTGTTTTTT.

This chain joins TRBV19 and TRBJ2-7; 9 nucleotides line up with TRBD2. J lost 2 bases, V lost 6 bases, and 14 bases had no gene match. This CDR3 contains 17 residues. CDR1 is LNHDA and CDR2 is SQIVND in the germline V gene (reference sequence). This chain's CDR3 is CASSPGWVAGDTYEQYF. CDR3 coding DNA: TGTGCCAGTAGCCCCGGTTGGGTAGCGGGGGATACCTACGAGCAGTACTTC.

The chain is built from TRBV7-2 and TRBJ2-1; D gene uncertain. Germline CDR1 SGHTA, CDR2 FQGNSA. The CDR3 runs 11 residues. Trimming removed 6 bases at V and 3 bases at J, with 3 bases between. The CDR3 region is CASRLYNEQFF. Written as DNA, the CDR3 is TGTGCCAGCAGACTCTACAATGAGCAGTTCTTC. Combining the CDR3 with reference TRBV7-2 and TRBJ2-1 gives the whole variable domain GAGVSQSPSNKVTEKGKDVELRCDPISGHTALYWYRQSLGQGLEFLIYFQGNSAPDKSGLPSDRFSAERTGGSVSTLTIQRTQQEDSAVYLCASRLYNEQFFGPGTRLTVL.

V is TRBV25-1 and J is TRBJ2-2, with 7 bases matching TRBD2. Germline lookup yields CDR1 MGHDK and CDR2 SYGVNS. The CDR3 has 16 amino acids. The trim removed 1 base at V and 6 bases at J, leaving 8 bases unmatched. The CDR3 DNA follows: TGTGCCAGCAGTGAATCCCAGCGGGGTGGGGCCGGGGAGCTGTTTTTT. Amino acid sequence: CASSESQRGGAGELFF.

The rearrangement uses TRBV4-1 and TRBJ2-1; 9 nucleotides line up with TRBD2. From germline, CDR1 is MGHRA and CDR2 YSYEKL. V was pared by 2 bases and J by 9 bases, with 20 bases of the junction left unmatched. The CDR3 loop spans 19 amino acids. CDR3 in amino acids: CASSQNREAGLAGRGEQFF. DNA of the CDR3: TGCGCCAGCAGCCAAAACCGAGAGGCGGGGCTAGCGGGACGGGGTGAGCAGTTCTTC.

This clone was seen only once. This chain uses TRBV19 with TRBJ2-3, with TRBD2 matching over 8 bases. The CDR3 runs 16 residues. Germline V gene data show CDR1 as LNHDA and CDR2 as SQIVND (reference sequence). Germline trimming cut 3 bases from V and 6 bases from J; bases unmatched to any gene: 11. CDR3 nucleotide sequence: TGTGCCAGTAGTATCCCCCCCGGAGCGGGAGCGGATACGCAGTATTTT. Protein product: CASSIPPGAGADTQYF.

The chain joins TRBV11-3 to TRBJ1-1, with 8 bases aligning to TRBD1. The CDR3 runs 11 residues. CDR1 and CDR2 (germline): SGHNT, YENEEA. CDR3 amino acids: CATRGRTEAFF. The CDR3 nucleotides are TGTGCGACCAGGGGGCGTACTGAAGCTTTCTTT.

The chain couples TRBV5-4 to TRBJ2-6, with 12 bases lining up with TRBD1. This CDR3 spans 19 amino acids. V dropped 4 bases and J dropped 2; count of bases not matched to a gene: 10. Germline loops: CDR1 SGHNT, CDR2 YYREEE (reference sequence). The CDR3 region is CASSPQSGTGGPGANVLTF. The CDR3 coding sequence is TGTGCCAGCAGCCCGCAATCCGGGACAGGGGGCCCTGGGGCCAACGTCCTGACTTTC.

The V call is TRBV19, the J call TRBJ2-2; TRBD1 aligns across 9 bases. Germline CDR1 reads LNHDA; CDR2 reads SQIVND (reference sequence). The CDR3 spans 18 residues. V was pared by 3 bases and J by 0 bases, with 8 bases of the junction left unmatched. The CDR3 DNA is TGTGCCAGTAGTATCCGACAGGGGGTAAGGTCGAACACCGGGGAGCTGTTTTTT. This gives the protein CASSIRQGVRSNTGELFF.

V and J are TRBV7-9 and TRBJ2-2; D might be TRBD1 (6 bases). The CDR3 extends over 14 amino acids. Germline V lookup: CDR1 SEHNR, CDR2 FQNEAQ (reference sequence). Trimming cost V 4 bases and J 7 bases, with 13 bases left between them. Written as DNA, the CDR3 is TGTGCCAGCAGCTGGGGACACCGCGACGGGGAGCTGTTTTTT. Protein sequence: CASSWGHRDGELFF.

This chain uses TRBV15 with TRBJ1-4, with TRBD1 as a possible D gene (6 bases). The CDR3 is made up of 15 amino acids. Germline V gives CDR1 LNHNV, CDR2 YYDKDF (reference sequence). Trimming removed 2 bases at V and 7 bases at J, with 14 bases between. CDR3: CATSRQGPLGEKLFF. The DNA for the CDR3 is TGTGCCACCAGCAGACAGGGGCCCCTAGGTGAAAAACTGTTTTTT.

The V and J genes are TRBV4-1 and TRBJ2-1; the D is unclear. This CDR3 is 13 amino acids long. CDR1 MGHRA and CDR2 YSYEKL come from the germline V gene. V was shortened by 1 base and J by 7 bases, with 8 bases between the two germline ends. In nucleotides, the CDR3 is TGCGCCAGCAGCCAAGTCACGGGTAATGAGCAGTTCTTC. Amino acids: CASSQVTGNEQFF.

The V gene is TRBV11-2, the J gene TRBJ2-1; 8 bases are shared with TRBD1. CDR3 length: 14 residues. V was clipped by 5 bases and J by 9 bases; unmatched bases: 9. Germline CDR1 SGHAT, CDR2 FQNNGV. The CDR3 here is CASSPGQAGIEQFF. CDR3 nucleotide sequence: TGTGCCAGCAGCCCGGGACAGGCGGGAATTGAGCAGTTCTTC.

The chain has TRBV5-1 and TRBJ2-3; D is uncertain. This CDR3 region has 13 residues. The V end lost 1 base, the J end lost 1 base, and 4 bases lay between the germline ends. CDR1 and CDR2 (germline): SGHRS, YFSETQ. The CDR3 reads CASSLSGTDTQYF. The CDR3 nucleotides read TGCGCCAGCAGCTTGTCGGGCACAGATACGCAGTATTTT.

In nucleotides, the CDR3 is TGTGCCAGCAGTTTCACAGATCAGGATGGCTACACCTTC. Residues: CASSFTDQDGYTF. The genes are TRBV7-9 and TRBJ1-2; D not certain. This CDR3 region has 13 residues. Trimming removed 6 bases at V and 6 bases at J, with 14 bases between. CDR1 and CDR2 (germline): SEHNR, FQNEAQ (reference sequence).

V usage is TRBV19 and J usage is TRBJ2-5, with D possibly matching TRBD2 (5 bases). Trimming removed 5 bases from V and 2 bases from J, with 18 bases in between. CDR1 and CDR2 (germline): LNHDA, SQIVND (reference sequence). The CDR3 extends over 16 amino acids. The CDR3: CASSEGLVVWQETQYF. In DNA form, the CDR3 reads TGTGCCAGTAGTGAGGGCCTAGTTGTGTGGCAAGAGACCCAGTACTTC.

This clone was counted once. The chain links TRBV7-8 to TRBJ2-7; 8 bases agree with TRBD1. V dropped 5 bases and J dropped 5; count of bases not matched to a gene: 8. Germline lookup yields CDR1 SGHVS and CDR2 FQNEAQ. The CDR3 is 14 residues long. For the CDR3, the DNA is TGTGCCAGCAGCCAGCGGACAGGGACCCACGAGCAGTACTTC. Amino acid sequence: CASSQRTGTHEQYF. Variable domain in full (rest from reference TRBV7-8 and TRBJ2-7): GAGVSQSPRYKVAKRGQDVALRCDPISGHVSLFWYQQALGQGPEFLTYFQNEAQLDKSGLPSDRFFAERPEGSVSTLKIQRTQQEDSAVYLCASSQRTGTHEQYFGPGTRLTVT.

In nucleotides, the CDR3 is TGTGCCAGCAGCCAGCTGAGCGGGGGGGCCTCAAATGAGCAGTTCTTC. Residues: CASSQLSGGASNEQFF. J is TRBJ2-1 and V is TRBV4-2, with 10 bases lining up with TRBD2. The CDR3 contains 16 residues. Unmatched junction bases numbered 9, after V lost 3 bases and J lost 7 bases. Per germline, CDR1 LGHNA and CDR2 YNFKEQ.

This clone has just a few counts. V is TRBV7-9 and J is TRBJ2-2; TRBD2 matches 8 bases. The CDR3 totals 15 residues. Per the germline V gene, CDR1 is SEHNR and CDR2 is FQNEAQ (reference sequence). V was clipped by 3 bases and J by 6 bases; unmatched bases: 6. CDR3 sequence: CASSFRVAGSGELFF. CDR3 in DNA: TGTGCCAGCAGCTTTAGGGTAGCGGGATCCGGGGAGCTGTTTTTT.

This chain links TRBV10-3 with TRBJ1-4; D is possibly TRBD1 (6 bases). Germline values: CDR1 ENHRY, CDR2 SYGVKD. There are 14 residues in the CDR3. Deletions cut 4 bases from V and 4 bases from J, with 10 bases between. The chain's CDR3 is CAISGSRGNEKLFF. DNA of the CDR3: TGTGCCATCAGTGGCTCCAGGGGTAATGAAAAACTGTTTTTT.

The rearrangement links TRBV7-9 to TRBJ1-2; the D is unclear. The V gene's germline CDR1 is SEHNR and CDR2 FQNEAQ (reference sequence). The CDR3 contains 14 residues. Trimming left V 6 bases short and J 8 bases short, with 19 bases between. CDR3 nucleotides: TGTGCCAGCAGTTCACTTCGAGAAGTGCTCGGCTACACCTTC. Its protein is CASSSLREVLGYTF.

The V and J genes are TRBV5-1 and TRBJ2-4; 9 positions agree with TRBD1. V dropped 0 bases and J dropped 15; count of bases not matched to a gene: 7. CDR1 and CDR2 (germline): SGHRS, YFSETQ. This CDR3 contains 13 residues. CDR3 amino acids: CASSLGQGVRRYF. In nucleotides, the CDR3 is TGCGCCAGCAGCTTGGGACAGGGGGTGCGTAGGTACTTC.

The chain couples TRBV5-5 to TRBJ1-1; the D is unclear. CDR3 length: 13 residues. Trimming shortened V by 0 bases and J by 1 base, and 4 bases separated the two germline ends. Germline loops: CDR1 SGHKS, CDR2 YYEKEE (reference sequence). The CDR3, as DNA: TGTGCCAGCAGCTTGGGAGAGAACACTGAAGCTTTCTTT. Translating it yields CASSLGENTEAFF.

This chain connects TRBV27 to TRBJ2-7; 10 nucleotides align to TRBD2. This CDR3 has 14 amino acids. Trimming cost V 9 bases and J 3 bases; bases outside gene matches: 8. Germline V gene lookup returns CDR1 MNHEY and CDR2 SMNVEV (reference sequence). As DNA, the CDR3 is TGTGCCAGTGGACTAGCGGAGACTTTCTACGAGCAGTACTTC. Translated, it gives CASGLAETFYEQYF.

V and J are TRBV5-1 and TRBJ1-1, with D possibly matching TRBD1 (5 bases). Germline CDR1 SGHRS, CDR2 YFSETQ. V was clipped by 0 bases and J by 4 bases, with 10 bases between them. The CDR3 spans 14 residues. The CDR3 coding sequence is TGCGCCAGCAGCTTGGGGGGCAGGCGCACTGAAGCTTTCTTT. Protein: CASSLGGRRTEAFF. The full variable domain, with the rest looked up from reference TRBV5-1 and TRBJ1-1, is KAGVTQTPRYLIKTRGQQVTLSCSPISGHRSVSWYQQTPGQGLQFLFEYFSETQRNKGNFPGRFSGRQFSNSRSEMNVSTLELGDSALYLCASSLGGRRTEAFFGQGTRLTVV.

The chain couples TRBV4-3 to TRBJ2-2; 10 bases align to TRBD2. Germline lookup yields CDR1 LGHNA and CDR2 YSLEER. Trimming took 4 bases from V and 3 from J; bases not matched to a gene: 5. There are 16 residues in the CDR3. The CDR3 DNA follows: TGCGCCAGCAGCCCGTTCGGGACTAGCGACACCGGGGAGCTGTTTTTT. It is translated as CASSPFGTSDTGELFF.

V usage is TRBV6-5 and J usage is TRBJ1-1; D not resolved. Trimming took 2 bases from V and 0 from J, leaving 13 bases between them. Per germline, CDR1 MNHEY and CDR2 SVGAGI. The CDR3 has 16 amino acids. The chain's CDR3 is CASSYMGSGMNTEAFF. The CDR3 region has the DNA TGTGCCAGCAGTTACATGGGCAGCGGGATGAACACTGAAGCTTTCTTT.

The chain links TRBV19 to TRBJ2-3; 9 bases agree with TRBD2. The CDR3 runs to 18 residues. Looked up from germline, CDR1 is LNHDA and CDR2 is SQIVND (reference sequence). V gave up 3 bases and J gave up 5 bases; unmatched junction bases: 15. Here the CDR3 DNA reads TGTGCCAGTAGTATGGGTAGCGGGGGACCCCGTTTGGAAGATACGCAGTATTTT. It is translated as CASSMGSGGPRLEDTQYF.